This entry lists 20 T cell receptor beta chains sequenced from one sample in a study of blood T cell repertoires in COVID-19. Generated by immunoSEQ multiplex PCR, the TCRdb table keeps only in-frame clones and is missing some. The data contain about 94,000 clones, about 80% of them seen just once; the ten biggest clones take up under 20%. The sequencing sample was made of peripheral blood. These receptors all come from a human donor in a cohort sampled during active COVID-19.

V is TRBV14 and J is TRBJ1-1; 7 bases map to TRBD1. With 10 bases clipped from V and 7 bases from J, the junction kept 12 bases outside the gene matches. There are 13 residues in the CDR3. The germline gives CDR1 SGHDN, CDR2 FVKESK. CDR3 sequence (DNA): TGTGCCACCTCTAACTTTGGGACAGTTGAAGCTTTCTTT. This codes for CATSNFGTVEAFF.

The chain uses TRBV5-1 and TRBJ2-7; 7 nucleotides match TRBD1. The CDR3 is made up of 14 amino acids. Germline assignment: CDR1 SGHRS and CDR2 YFSETQ. V trimming: 3 bases; J trimming: 3 bases; junction bases outside the gene matches: 6. CDR3 sequence: CASSYRDSNYEQYF. Written as DNA, the CDR3 is TGCGCCAGCAGCTACCGGGACAGCAACTACGAGCAGTACTTC.

The gene calls are TRBV5-6 and TRBJ2-7; 8 nucleotides align to TRBD2. From germline, CDR1 is SGHDT and CDR2 YYEEEE. Trimming took 4 bases from V and 4 from J; bases not matched to a gene: 19. The CDR3 totals 18 residues. The CDR3 region has the DNA TGTGCCAGCAGCCGAGGGTATTGGGGACTAGACTACTCATACGAGCAGTACTTC. This codes for CASSRGYWGLDYSYEQYF.

The V and J genes are TRBV29-1 and TRBJ2-5, with 8 nucleotides matching TRBD1. V trimming: 5 bases; J trimming: 4 bases; junction bases outside the gene matches: 6. Germline loops: CDR1 SQVTM, CDR2 ANQGSEA. The length of the CDR3 is 13 residues. DNA for the CDR3: TGCAGCGTTACCGGACAGGGACGAGAGACCCAGTACTTC. This encodes CSVTGQGRETQYF.

This chain uses TRBV6-6 with TRBJ1-5; D is unresolved. The V gene's germline CDR1 is MNHNY and CDR2 SVGAGI (reference sequence). The CDR3 loop spans 13 amino acids. Deletions cut 2 bases from V and 4 bases from J, with 6 bases between. CDR3 sequence (DNA): TGTGCCAGCAGTTACCCCCAGAATCAGCCCCAGCATTTT. It encodes CASSYPQNQPQHF.

The chain employs TRBV27 and TRBJ1-2, with 7 bases that match TRBD1. This CDR3 is built from 14 residues. Trimming took 8 bases from V and 3 from J; bases not matched to a gene: 9. Looked up from germline, CDR1 is MNHEY and CDR2 is SMNVEV (reference sequence). CDR3 bases: TGTGCCAGCGGAACAAGGACAGGAGACTATGGCTACACCTTC. Encoded protein: CASGTRTGDYGYTF.

This clone was detected once. The chain combines TRBV18 with TRBJ2-7; 7 bases are shared with TRBD2. The ends lost 2 bases at V and 1 base at J; junction bases unmatched: 8. The germline V gene encodes CDR1 KGHSH and CDR2 LQKENI. The CDR3 loop spans 16 amino acids. This chain's CDR3 is CASSPSGGLVSYEQYF. The CDR3 DNA reads TGTGCCAGCTCACCATCGGGAGGCCTAGTTTCCTACGAGCAGTACTTC.

The J gene is TRBJ1-1, the V gene TRBV9; no clear D gene. The CDR3 runs to 15 residues. Per the germline V gene, CDR1 is SGDLS and CDR2 is YYNGEE. Trimming stripped 3 bases from V and 1 base from J, with 13 bases between. The CDR3: CASSAEGVGNTEAFF. Written as DNA, the CDR3 is TGTGCCAGCAGCGCGGAGGGTGTTGGGAACACTGAAGCTTTCTTT.

Concerning this clone: An end of the junction does not agree with germline; a read error may underlie this. The rearrangement joins TRBV24-1 to TRBJ1-4, with TRBD1 as a possible D gene (5 bases). The germline CDR1 and CDR2 sequences are KGHDR and SFDVKD. This CDR3 is 13 amino acids long. The CDR3 is CASSYSGGGKLFF. The CDR3 DNA reads TGTGCCAGCAGTTACTCCGGGGGAGGAAAACTGTTTTTT.

V is TRBV11-2 and J is TRBJ1-4, with D possibly matching TRBD1 (5 bases). V was pared by 2 bases and J by 3 bases, with 10 bases between. The CDR3 covers 15 residues. Germline V gives CDR1 SGHAT, CDR2 FQNNGV. CDR3: CASSLSGTSNEKLFF. The DNA for the CDR3 is TGTGCCAGCAGCTTAAGTGGGACTTCTAATGAAAAACTGTTTTTT.

The CDR3 nucleotides are TGTGCCAGCAGTTCTCAAGGGGTTGCGGATGGCTACACCTTC. This encodes CASSSQGVADGYTF. The chain combines TRBV28 with TRBJ1-2; tentatively, D is TRBD1 (5 bases). The germline V gene has CDR1 MDHEN and CDR2 SYDVKM. The germline V and J ends were trimmed by 4 bases and 6 bases, with 15 bases remaining between them. The CDR3 covers 14 residues.

This clone occurred a few times. The chain links TRBV6-6 to TRBJ2-7, with D possibly TRBD1 on 5 matching bases. Looked up from germline, CDR1 is MNHNY and CDR2 is SVGAGI (reference sequence). Trimming pared 9 bases from V and 3 bases from J, leaving 15 bases between. The CDR3 contains 13 residues. The CDR3: CASSVGPYYEQYF. Here the CDR3 DNA reads TGTGCCAGTTCGGTGGGGCCTTACTACGAGCAGTACTTC.

This clone was seen only a few times. This chain connects TRBV6-5 to TRBJ2-7; a possible D gene is TRBD2 (6 bases). The V end was cut by 7 bases, the J end by 6 bases, with 16 bases between. Germline CDR1 is MNHEY and CDR2 is SVGAGI. The CDR3 is 13 amino acids. The CDR3: CASNLNGRGEQYF. The CDR3 nucleotides read TGTGCCAGCAATCTAAACGGGAGAGGCGAGCAGTACTTC.

This clone was detected a few times. Written as DNA, the CDR3 is TGTGCCATCAGTGGAGAACAGAGCTCCTACAATGAGCAGTTCTTC. As protein: CAISGEQSSYNEQFF. V gene TRBV10-3 combines with J gene TRBJ2-1; no clear D gene. The CDR3 is made up of 15 amino acids. Germline V CDR1 and CDR2: ENHRY, SYGVKD. The V gene lost 4 bases and the J gene lost 0 bases, with 10 bases spanning the gap.

The chain recombines TRBV30 with TRBJ1-2; D uncertain. This CDR3 is built from 13 residues. CDR1 GTSNPN and CDR2 SVGIG come from the germline V gene (reference sequence). Trimming removed 0 bases from V and 8 bases from J, with 13 bases in between. CDR3 bases: TGTGCCTGGAGTGTACGACCCCCGGGGGGCTACACCTTC. Residues: CAWSVRPPGGYTF.

In this sample, this clone turned up once. The V gene is TRBV5-1, the J gene TRBJ1-2, with a possible D match to TRBD1 (6 bases). CDR1 SGHRS and CDR2 YFSETQ come from the germline V gene. CDR3 length: 15 amino acids. The V gene lost 0 bases and the J gene lost 2 bases, with 11 bases spanning the gap. CDR3 amino acids: CASSLDGRGNYGYTF. DNA of the CDR3: TGCGCCAGCAGCTTGGACGGAAGGGGGAACTATGGCTACACCTTC.

This clone was picked up one time. The rearrangement links TRBV18 to TRBJ1-1, with a possible D match to TRBD1 (6 bases). Trimming stripped 6 bases from V and 0 bases from J, with 23 bases between. Germline CDR1 is KGHSH and CDR2 is LQKENI. CDR3 length: 18 residues. CDR3 loop: CASSPSAGTRGMNTEAFF. The CDR3 DNA is TGTGCCAGCTCCCCCTCCGCCGGGACCAGGGGTATGAACACTGAAGCTTTCTTT. Complete variable domain (other parts from reference TRBV18 and TRBJ1-1): NAGVMQNPRHLVRRRGQEARLRCSPMKGHSHVYWYRQLPEEGLKFMVYLQKENIIDESGMPKERFSAEFPKEGPSILRIQQVVRGDSAAYFCASSPSAGTRGMNTEAFFGQGTRLTVV.

This clone occurred a few times. This chain connects TRBV6-5 to TRBJ2-7; TRBD2 aligns across 10 bases. Germline assignment: CDR1 MNHEY and CDR2 SVGAGI. CDR3 length: 15 amino acids. V was pared by 7 bases and J by 6 bases, with 12 bases of the junction left unmatched. Here the CDR3 DNA reads TGTGCCAGCAATCGAATGAGCGGGAGGGCCGGCGAGCAGTACTTC. Translation gives CASNRMSGRAGEQYF.

CDR3 residues: CASSPTYEQYF. The CDR3 DNA is TGTGCCAGTAGTCCAACCTACGAGCAGTACTTC. V is TRBV19 and J is TRBJ2-7, with unresolved D. This CDR3 is 11 amino acids long. Germline assignment: CDR1 LNHDA and CDR2 SQIVND (reference sequence). The V gene lost 5 bases and the J gene lost 2 bases, with 4 bases spanning the gap.

This clone was seen just once. The V call is TRBV7-9, the J call TRBJ2-1, with TRBD2 matching 9 bases. Trimming removed 5 bases from V and 9 bases from J; junction bases left unmatched: 5. Germline V gene sequence: CDR1 SEHNR, CDR2 FQNEAQ (reference sequence). The CDR3 is made up of 13 amino acids. CDR3 amino acids: CASSISGSGEQFF. The CDR3 DNA sequence: TGTGCCAGCAGCATTAGCGGGAGCGGTGAGCAGTTCTTC.